This entry describes one TCR beta chain. Its antigen is still unknown. The assay was immunoSEQ multiplex PCR, and TCRdb's table has in-frame clones only and misses some. The table shows around 100,000 clones, with roughly 93% occurring only once. These data belong to a study of graft-versus-host responses after intestinal transplantation. Across the study: Grafts were multivisceral, liver-intestinal, or isolated intestinal. Anti-thymocyte globulin was used for induction in all recipients, who then took tacrolimus and steroids for around 3 years.

The CDR3 has 12 residues. With 1 base removed from V and 5 bases from J, the gap between germline ends came to 5 bases. Germline V lookup: CDR1 SGHVS, CDR2 FQNEAQ. The sequences come from unstimulated CD8+ T cells sorted from spleen or lymph node cells, collected before intestinal transplant. The TCR sequence derives from a human donor who received an intestinal transplant. The rearrangement links TRBV7-8 to TRBJ2-5; unclear D gene. CDR3 sequence reads: CASSLGPETQYF. The CDR3 DNA reads TGTGCCAGCAGCTTAGGGCCGGAGACCCAGTACTTC.